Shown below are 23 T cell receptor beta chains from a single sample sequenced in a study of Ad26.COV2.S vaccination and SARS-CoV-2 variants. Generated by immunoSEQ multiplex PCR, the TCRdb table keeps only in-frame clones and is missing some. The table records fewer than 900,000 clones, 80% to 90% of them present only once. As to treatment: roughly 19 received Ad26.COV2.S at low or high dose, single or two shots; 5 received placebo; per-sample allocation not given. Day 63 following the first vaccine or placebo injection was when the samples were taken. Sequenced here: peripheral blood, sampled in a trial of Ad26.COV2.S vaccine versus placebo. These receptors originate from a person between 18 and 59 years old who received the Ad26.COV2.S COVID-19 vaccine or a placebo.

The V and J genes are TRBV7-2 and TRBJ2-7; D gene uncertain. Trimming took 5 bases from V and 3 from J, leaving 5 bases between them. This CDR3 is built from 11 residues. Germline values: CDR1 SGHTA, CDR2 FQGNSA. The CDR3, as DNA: TGTGCCAGCAGCACTTACTACGAGCAGTACTTC. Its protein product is CASSTYYEQYF.

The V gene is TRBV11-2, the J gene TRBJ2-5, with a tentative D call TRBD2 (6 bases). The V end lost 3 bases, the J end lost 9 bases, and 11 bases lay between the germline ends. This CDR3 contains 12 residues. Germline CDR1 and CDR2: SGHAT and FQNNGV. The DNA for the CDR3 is TGTGCCAGCAGCTTCGATTGGGGGGCCCAGTACTTC. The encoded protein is CASSFDWGAQYF. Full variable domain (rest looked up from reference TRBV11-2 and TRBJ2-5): EAGVAQSPRYKIIEKRQSVAFWCNPISGHATLYWYQQILGQGPKLLIQFQNNGVVDDSQLPKDRFSAERLKGVDSTLKIQPAKLEDSAVYLCASSFDWGAQYFGPGTRLLVL.

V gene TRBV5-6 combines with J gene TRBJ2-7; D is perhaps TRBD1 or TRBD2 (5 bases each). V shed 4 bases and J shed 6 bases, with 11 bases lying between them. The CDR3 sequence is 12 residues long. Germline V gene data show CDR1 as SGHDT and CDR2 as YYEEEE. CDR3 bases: TGTGCCAGCAGCCTACCAGGGAGCGAGCAGTACTTC. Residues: CASSLPGSEQYF.

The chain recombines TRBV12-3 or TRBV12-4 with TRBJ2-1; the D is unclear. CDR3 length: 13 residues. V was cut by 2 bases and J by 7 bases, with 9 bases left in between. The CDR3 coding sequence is TGTGCCAGCAGTTTACGCCAGGTGAATGAGCAGTTCTTC. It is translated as CASSLRQVNEQFF.

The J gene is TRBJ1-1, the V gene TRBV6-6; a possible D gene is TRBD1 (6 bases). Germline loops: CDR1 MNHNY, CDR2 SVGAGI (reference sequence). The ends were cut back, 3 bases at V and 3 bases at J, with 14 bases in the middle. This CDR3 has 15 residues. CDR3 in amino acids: CASSYRGGWDTEAFF. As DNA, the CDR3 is TGTGCCAGCAGTTATAGAGGGGGATGGGACACTGAAGCTTTCTTT.

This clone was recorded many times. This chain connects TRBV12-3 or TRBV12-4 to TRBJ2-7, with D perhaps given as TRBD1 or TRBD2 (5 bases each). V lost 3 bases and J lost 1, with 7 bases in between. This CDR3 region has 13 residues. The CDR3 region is CASSFGASYEQYF. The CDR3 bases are TGTGCCAGCAGTTTCGGGGCGTCCTACGAGCAGTACTTC.

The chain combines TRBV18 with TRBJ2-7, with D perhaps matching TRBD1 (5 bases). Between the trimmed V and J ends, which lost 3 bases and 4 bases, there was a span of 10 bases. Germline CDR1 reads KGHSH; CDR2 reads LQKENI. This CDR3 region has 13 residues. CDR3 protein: CASSPGQKYEQYF. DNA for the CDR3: TGTGCCAGCTCACCGGGGCAGAAATACGAGCAGTACTTC.

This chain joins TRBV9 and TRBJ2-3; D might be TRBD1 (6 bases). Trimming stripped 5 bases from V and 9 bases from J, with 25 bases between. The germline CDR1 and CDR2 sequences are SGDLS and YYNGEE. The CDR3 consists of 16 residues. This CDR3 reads CASRPHSTPSTGTQYF. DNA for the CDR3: TGTGCCAGCAGACCCCATAGTACCCCGTCCACAGGGACGCAGTATTTT.

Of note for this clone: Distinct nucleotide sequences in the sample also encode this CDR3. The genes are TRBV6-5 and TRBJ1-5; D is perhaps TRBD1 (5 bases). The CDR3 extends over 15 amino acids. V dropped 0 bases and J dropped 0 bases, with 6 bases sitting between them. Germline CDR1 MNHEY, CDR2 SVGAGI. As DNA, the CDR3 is TGTGCCAGCAGTTACTCAGGGGATAGCAATCAGCCCCAGCATTTT. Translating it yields CASSYSGDSNQPQHF.

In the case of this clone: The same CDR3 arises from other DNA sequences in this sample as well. The CDR3: CASSIGSTEAFF. The CDR3 coding sequence is TGTGCCAGTAGTATAGGCTCCACTGAAGCTTTCTTT. The genes are TRBV19 and TRBJ1-1; D is ambiguous. The CDR3 is 12 amino acids. Looked up from germline, CDR1 is LNHDA and CDR2 is SQIVND (reference sequence). V lost 1 base and J lost 4, with 4 bases in between. Full variable domain (remainder filled in from reference TRBV19 and TRBJ1-1): DGGITQSPKYLFRKEGQNVTLSCEQNLNHDAMYWYRQDPGQGLRLIYYSQIVNDFQKGDIAEGYSVSREKKESFPLTVTSAQKNPTAFYLCASSIGSTEAFFGQGTRLTVV.

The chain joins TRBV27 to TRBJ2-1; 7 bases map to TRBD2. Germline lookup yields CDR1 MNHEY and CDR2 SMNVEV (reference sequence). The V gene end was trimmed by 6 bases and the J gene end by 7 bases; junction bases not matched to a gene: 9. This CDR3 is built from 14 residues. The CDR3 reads CASSGGRAGNEQFF. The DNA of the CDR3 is TGTGCCAGCAGCGGGGGGAGGGCAGGGAATGAGCAGTTCTTC.

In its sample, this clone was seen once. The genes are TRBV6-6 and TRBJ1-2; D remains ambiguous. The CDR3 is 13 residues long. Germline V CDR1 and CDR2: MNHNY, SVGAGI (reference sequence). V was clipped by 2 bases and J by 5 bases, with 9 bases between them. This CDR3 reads CASSYLRVYGYTF. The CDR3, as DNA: TGTGCCAGCAGTTACCTCCGGGTGTATGGCTACACCTTC.

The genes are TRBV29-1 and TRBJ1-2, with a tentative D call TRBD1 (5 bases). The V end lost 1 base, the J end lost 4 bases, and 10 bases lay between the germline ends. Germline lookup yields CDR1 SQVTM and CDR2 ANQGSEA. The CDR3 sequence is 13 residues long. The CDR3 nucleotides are TGCAGCGTTGAAGGGGAGGGGAGCTATGGCTACACCTTC. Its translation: CSVEGEGSYGYTF.

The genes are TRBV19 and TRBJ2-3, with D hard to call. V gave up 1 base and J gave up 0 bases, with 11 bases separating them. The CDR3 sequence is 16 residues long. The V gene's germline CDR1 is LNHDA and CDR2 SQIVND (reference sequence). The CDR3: CASSIAPRRSTDTQYF. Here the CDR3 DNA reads TGTGCCAGTAGTATAGCCCCCAGAAGGAGCACAGATACGCAGTATTTT.

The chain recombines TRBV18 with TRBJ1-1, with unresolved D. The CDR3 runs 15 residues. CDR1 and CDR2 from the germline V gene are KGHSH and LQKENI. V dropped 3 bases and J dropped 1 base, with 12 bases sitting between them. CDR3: CASSPADQRNTEAFF. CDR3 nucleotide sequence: TGTGCCAGCTCACCGGCTGACCAAAGGAACACTGAAGCTTTCTTT.

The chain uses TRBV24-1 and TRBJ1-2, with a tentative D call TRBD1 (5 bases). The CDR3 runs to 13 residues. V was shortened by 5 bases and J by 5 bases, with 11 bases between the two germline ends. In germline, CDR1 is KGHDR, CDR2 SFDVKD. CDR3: CATSVKGRYGYTF. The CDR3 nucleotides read TGTGCCACCAGTGTAAAGGGGAGATATGGCTACACCTTC.

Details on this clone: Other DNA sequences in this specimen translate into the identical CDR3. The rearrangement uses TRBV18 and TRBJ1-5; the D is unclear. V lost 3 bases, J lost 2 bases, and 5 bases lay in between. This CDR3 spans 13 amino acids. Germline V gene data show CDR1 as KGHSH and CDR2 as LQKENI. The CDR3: CASSPDGNQPQHF. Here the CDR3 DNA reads TGTGCCAGCTCACCCGATGGCAATCAGCCCCAGCATTTT.

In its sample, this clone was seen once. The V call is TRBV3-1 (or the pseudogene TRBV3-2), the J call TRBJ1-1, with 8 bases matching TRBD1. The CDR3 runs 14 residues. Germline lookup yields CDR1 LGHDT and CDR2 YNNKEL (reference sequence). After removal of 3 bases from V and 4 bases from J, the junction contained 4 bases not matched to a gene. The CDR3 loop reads CASSHRGRSTEAFF. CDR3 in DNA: TGTGCCAGCAGCCACAGGGGGCGATCCACTGAAGCTTTCTTT.

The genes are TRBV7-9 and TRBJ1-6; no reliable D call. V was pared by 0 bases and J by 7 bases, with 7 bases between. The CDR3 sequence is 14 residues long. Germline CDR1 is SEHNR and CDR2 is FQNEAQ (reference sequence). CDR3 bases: TGTGCCAGCAGCTTAGCAGGGTACAATTCACCCCTCCACTTT. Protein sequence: CASSLAGYNSPLHF.

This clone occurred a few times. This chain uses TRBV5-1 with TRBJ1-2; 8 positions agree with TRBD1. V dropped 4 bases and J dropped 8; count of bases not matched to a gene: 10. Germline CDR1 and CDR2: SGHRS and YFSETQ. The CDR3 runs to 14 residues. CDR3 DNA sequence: TGCGCCAGCAGCGGGACCCTGACAGGGGACGGCTACACCTTC. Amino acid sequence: CASSGTLTGDGYTF.

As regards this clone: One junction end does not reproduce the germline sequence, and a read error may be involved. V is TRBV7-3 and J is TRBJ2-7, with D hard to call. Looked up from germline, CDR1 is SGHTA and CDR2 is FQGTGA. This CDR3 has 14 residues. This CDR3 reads CASSSGPNSHEQYF. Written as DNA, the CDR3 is TGTGCCAGCAGCTCCGGGCCCAACTCCCACGAGCAGTACTTC.

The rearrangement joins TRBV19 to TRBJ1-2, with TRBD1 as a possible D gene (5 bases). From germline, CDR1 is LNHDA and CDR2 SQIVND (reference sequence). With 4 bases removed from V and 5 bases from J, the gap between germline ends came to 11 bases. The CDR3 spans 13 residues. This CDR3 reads CASSTRDRYGYTF. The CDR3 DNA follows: TGTGCCAGTAGTACTCGAGACAGATATGGCTACACCTTC.

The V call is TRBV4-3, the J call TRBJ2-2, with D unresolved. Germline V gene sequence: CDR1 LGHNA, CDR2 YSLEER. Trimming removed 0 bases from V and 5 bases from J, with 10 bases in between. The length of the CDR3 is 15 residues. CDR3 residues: CASSQEPVRTGELFF. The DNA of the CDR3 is TGCGCCAGCAGCCAAGAACCCGTGAGGACCGGGGAGCTGTTTTTT.